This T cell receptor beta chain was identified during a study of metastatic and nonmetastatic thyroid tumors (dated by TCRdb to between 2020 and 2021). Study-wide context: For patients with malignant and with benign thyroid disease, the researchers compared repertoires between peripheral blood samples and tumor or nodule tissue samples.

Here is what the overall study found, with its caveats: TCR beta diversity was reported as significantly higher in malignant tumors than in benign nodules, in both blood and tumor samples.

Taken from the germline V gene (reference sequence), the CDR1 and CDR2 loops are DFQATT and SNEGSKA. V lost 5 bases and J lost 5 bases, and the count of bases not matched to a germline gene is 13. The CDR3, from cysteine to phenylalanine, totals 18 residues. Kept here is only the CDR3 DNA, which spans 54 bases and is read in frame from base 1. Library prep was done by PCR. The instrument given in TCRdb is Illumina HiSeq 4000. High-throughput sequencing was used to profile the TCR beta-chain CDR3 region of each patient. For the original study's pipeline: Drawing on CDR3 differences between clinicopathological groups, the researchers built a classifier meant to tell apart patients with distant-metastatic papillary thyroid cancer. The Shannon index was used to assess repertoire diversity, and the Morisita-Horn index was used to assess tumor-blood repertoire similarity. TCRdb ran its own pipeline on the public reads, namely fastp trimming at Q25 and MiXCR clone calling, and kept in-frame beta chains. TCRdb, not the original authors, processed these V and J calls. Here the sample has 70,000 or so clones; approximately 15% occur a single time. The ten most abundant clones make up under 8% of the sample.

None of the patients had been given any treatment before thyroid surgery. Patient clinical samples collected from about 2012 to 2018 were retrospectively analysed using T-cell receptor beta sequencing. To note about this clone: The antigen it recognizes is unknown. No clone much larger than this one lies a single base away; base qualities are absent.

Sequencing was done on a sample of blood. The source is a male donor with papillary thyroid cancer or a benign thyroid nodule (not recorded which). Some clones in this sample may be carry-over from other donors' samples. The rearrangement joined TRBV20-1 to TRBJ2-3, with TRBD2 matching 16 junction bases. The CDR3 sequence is CSARVTGLAGGPLDTQYF. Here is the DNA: TGCAGTGCTCGCGTGACGGGACTAGCGGGAGGGCCATTAGATACGCAGTATTTT.